The source of this TCR beta chain is a study of T cell changes during pregnancy in multiple sclerosis. The CDR3 spans 14 residues. The germline V gene has CDR1 SGHVS and CDR2 FNYEAQ. Trimming cost V 5 bases and J 3 bases; bases outside gene matches: 7. Assay used: immunoSEQ multiplex PCR; TCRdb lists only in-frame clones, some missing. The table has around 32,000 clones, roughly 87% seen once; the top ten hold 11%. Specimen: CD8+ T cells from peripheral blood mononuclear cells, collected in the third trimester of pregnancy. This chain uses TRBV7-6 with TRBJ2-7; 7 nucleotides line up with TRBD1. This receptor was taken from a female donor with multiple sclerosis, enrolled in a pregnancy study. CDR3 nucleotide sequence: TGTGCCAGCAGCCTAGGCGCAGGGGGCTACGAGCAGTACTTC. It translates to CASSLGAGGYEQYF.